This is a list of T cell receptor beta chains from one sample in a study of regulatory T cells in long-lasting Graves disease. TCRdb fed the multiplex PCR reads into MiXCR, producing one record per CDR3 protein. The profile shows 300,000 to 400,000 distinct CDR3 sequences, about 20% of them singletons. The sequenced sample was peripheral blood mononuclear cells (PBMCs), obtained at new diagnosis, from a patient treated with antithyroid drugs. All receptors come from a female donor with Graves disease. Both conserved end residues are part of each CDR3. D genes are given only for firm matches. Size values are once, few and many counts, or a class for expanded clones, and some rows have none.

d_gene	abundance	j_gene	len	v_gene	CDR3aa	CDR3nt
.	few	TRBJ2-2	15	TRBV5-1	CASSLRLGDTGELFF	TGCGCCAGCAGCTTACGTTTGGGGGACACCGGGGAGCTGTTTTTT
.	many	TRBJ2-7	15	TRBV5-1	CASSLGGPLNYEQYF	TGCGCCAGCAGCTTGGGGGGTCCCTTAAACTACGAGCAGTACTTC
.	few	TRBJ2-3	14	TRBV7-9	CASSFSQTSDTQYF	TGTGCCAGCAGCTTCTCCCAGACTTCAGATACGCAGTATTTT
.	.	TRBJ1-3	17	TRBV6-5	CASSYGGQLSSGNTIYF	TGTGCCAGCAGTTACGGGGGTCAACTAAGCTCTGGAAACACCATATATTTT
.	many	TRBJ2-7	12	TRBV25-1	CASSEGVTEQYF	TGTGCCAGCAGTGAGGGTGTGACAGAGCAGTACTTC
TRBD1	many	TRBJ1-1	17	TRBV11-2	CASSLEDRALMNTEAFF	TGTGCCAGCAGCCTCGAGGACAGGGCCCTTATGAACACTGAAGCTTTCTTT
.	many	TRBJ1-5	15	TRBV28	CASRYSGHSNQPQHF	TGTGCCAGCAGATACTCGGGGCATAGCAATCAGCCCCAGCATTTT
TRBD2	few	TRBJ2-7	16	TRBV19	CASSSPTSGSSYEQYF	TGTGCCAGTAGTTCACCCACTAGCGGGAGCTCCTACGAGCAGTACTTC
TRBD1	once	TRBJ2-3	15	TRBV5-5	CASSSGQGAADTQYF	TGTGCCAGCAGCTCTGGACAGGGAGCTGCAGATACGCAGTATTTT
.	many	TRBJ1-2	15	TRBV28	CASSLGTFPNYGYTF	TGTGCCAGCAGTTTAGGCACATTTCCTAACTATGGCTACACCTTC
.	many	TRBJ2-3	13	TRBV19	CASNVGSADTQYF	TGTGCCAGTAACGTGGGTAGCGCAGATACGCAGTATTTT
TRBD1	.	TRBJ1-1	16	TRBV5-1	CASSATGGGLNTEAFF	TGCGCCAGCAGCGCAACAGGGGGCGGCCTGAACACTGAAGCTTTCTTT
.	many	TRBJ2-1	17	TRBV27	CASTGIRIDGSYNEQFF	TGTGCCAGCACGGGCATACGGATCGACGGGTCCTACAATGAGCAGTTCTTC
TRBD1	few	TRBJ1-1	17	TRBV28	CASSFHQTGDLNTEAFF	TGTGCCAGCAGTTTCCACCAGACAGGGGACTTGAACACTGAAGCTTTCTTT
TRBD2	few	TRBJ2-1	11	TRBV29-1	CSPGLANEQFF	TGCAGCCCGGGACTAGCAAATGAGCAGTTCTTC
.	many	TRBJ2-7	13	TRBV28	CASRGGMSYEQYF	TGTGCCAGCAGGGGTGGCATGTCCTACGAGCAGTACTTC
.	.	TRBJ2-7	16	TRBV11-1	CASSLKGAVSSYEQYF	TGTGCCAGCAGCTTAAAAGGGGCAGTGAGCTCCTACGAGCAGTACTTC
TRBD2	many	TRBJ2-5	19	TRBV28	CASSTRTGTSGSLQETQYF	TGTGCCAGCAGTACCCGAACCGGGACTAGCGGGAGTTTGCAAGAGACCCAGTACTTC
TRBD1	.	TRBJ2-3	18	TRBV12-3/TRBV12-4	CASSETSDRALLTDTQYF	TGTGCCAGCAGTGAGACGAGTGACAGGGCCCTACTCACAGATACGCAGTATTTT
.	few	TRBJ2-7	13	TRBV5-1	CASRKVGSYEQYF	TGCGCCAGCAGGAAAGTAGGATCGTACGAGCAGTACTTC
.	few	TRBJ1-4	15	TRBV20-1	CSARDPTGPLEKPFF	TGCAGTGCTAGAGATCCCACGGGACCCCTCGAAAAACCGTTTTTT
.	.	TRBJ1-6	16	TRBV10-3	CAISESGSSYNPPLHF	TGTGCCATCAGTGAGTCGGGGAGCTCCTATAATCCACCCCTCCACTTT